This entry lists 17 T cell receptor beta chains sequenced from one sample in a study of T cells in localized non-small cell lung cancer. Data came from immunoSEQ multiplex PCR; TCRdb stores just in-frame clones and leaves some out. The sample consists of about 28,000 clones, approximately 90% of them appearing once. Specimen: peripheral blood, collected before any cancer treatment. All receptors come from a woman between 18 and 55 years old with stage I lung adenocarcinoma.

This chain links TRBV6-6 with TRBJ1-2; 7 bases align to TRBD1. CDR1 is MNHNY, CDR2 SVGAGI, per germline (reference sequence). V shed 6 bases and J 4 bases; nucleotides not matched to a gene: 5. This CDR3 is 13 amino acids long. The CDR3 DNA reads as TGTGCCAGCAGCCTGGGACAGATCTATGGCTACACCTTC. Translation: CASSLGQIYGYTF.

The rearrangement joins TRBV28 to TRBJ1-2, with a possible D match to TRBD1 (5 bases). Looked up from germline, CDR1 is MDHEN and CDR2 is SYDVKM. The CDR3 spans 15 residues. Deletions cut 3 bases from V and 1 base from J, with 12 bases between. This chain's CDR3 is CASSFEWGINYGYTF. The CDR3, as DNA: TGTGCCAGCAGTTTCGAGTGGGGGATTAACTATGGCTACACCTTC.

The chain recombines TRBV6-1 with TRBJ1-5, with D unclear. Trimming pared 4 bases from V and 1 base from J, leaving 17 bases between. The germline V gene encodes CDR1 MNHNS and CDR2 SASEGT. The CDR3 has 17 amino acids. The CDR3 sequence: CASSGGPGIVSNQPQHF. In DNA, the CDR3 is TGTGCCAGCAGTGGTGGGCCCGGGATAGTCAGCAATCAGCCCCAGCATTTT.

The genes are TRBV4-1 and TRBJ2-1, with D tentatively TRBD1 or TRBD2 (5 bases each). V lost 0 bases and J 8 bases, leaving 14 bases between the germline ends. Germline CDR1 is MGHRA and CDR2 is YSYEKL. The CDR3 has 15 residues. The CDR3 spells CASSQDRGLQYEQFF. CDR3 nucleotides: TGCGCCAGCAGCCAAGATCGGGGCCTACAATATGAGCAGTTCTTC.

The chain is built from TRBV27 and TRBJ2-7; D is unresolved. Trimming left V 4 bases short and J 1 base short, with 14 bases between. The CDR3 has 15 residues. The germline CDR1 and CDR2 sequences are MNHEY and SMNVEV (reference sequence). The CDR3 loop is CASSSSPLPSYEQYF. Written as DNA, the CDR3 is TGTGCCAGCAGTTCGTCCCCGCTACCATCCTACGAGCAGTACTTC.

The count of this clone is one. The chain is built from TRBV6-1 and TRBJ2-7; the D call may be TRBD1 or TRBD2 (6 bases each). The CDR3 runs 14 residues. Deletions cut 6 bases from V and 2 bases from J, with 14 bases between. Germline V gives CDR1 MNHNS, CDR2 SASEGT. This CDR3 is CASRYREEAYEQYF. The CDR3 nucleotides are TGTGCCAGCAGATACAGGGAGGAAGCCTACGAGCAGTACTTC.

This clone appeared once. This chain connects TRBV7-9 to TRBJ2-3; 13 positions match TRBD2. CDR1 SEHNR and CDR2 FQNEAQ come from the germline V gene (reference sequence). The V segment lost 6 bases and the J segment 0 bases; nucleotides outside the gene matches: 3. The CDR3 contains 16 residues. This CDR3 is CASSRTSGGSTDTQYF. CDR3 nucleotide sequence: TGTGCCAGCAGTCGGACTAGCGGGGGCAGCACAGATACGCAGTATTTT.

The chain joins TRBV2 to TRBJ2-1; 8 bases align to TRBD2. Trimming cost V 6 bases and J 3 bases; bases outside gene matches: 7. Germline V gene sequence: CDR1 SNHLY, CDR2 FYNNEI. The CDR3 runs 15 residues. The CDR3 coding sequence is TGTGCCAGCAGGCGAGGGACTAGTTACTACAATGAGCAGTTCTTC. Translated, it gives CASRRGTSYYNEQFF. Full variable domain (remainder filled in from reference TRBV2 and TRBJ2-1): EPEVTQTPSHQVTQMGQEVILRCVPISNHLYFYWYRQILGQKVEFLVSFYNNEISEKSEIFDDQFSVERPDGSNFTLKIRSTKLEDSAMYFCASRRGTSYYNEQFFGPGTRLTVL.

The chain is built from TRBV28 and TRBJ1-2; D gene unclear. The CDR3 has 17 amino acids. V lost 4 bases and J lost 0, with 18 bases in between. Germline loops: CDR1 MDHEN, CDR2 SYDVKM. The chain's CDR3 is CASSSFLDPLPNYGYTF. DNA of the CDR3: TGTGCCAGCAGTTCCTTTCTCGATCCTCTCCCTAACTATGGCTACACCTTC.

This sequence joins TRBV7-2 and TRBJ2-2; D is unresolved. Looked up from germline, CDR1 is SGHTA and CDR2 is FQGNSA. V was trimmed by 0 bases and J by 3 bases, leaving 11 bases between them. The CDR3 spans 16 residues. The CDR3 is CASSLAPGPYTGELFF. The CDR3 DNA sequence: TGTGCCAGCAGCTTAGCTCCGGGCCCCTACACCGGGGAGCTGTTTTTT.

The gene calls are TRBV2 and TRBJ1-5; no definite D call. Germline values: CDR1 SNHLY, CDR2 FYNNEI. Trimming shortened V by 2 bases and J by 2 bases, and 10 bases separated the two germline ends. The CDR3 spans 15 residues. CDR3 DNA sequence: TGTGCCAGCAGTGAATCGGATTTGGGCAATCAGCCCCAGCATTTT. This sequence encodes CASSESDLGNQPQHF.

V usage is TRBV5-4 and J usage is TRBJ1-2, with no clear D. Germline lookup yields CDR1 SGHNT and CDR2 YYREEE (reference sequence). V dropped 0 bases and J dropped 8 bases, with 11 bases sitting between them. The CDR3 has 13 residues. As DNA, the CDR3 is TGTGCCAGCAGCTTGGCCTTGGTCGCGGGCTACACCTTC. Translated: CASSLALVAGYTF.

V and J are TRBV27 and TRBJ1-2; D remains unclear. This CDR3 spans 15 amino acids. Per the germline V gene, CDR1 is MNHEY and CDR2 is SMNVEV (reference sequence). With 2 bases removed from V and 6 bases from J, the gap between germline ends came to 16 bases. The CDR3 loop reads CASSLSVRVNDGYTF. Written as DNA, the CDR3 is TGTGCCAGCAGTTTAAGCGTAAGGGTGAACGATGGCTACACCTTC.

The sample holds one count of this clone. The DNA for the CDR3 is TGTGCCAGCTCGCCCGACAGGGGCGAGCAGTACTTC. Translating gives CASSPDRGEQYF. The chain is built from TRBV18 and TRBJ2-7; 8 nucleotides line up with TRBD1. The CDR3 is 12 residues long. Germline CDR1 KGHSH, CDR2 LQKENI. V trimming: 6 bases; J trimming: 6 bases; junction bases outside the gene matches: 4.

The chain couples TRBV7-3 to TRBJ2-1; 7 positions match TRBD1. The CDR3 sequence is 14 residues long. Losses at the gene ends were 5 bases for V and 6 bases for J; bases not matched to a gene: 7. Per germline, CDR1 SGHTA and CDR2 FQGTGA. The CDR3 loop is CASSQGTALNEQFF. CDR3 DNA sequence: TGTGCCAGCAGCCAGGGGACAGCCCTCAATGAGCAGTTCTTC.

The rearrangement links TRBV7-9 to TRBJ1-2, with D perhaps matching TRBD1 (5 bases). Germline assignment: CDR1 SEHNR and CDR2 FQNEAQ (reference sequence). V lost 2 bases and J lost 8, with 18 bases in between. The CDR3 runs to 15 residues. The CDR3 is CASSLINGWGGGYTF. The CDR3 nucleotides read TGTGCCAGCAGCTTAATAAATGGATGGGGCGGAGGCTACACCTTC.

The CDR3 DNA sequence: TGTGCCAGCAGCTCCTCGGGCTCCTACGAGCAGTACTTC. Its protein is CASSSSGSYEQYF. The chain links TRBV7-3 to TRBJ2-7; D not resolved. This CDR3 contains 13 residues. V was trimmed by 4 bases and J by 0 bases, leaving 7 bases between them. Germline assignment: CDR1 SGHTA and CDR2 FQGTGA.